This T cell receptor (beta chain) was identified during a study of CD8+ T cells in alopecia areata (dated by TCRdb to 2017 to 2018). Broadly, across the study: Treated patients were enrolled in an open-label pilot trial of oral tofacitinib at 5 to 10 mg twice daily for moderate-to-severe alopecia areata. Patients stayed on tofacitinib for 6 to 18 months and then had 6 months of follow-up off drug so that delayed response and recurrence could be assessed. In both human patients and the C3H/HeJ mouse model, the study applied high-throughput TCRbeta sequencing to look at T cell clonal expansion in alopecia areata. Scalp tissue and sorted CD4+ and CD8+ peripheral blood T cells from patchy and totalis/universalis alopecia areata patients and from healthy controls were covered by human TCRbeta sequencing. Biopsies were taken from tofacitinib-treated patients at baseline and again at 4 and 24 weeks into treatment, and several of those patients also had a later scalp biopsy. Clonality in the scalp was compared among normal scalp (n=4), patchy alopecia areata scalp (n=8), and alopecia totalis/universalis scalp (n=8). RNA was extracted with the PAXgene miRNA kit for fixed scalp, the miRNeasy kit for PBMCs, and the RNeasy kit for mouse skin. Amplification of TCRbeta CDR3 regions was done by immunoSEQ multiplex PCR using 35 Vbeta forward primers and 13 Jbeta reverse primers.

Via the germline V gene, CDR1 is SGDLS and CDR2 YYNGEE. Relative to germline, V is 3 bases shorter and J is 0 bases shorter, with 13 bases between their ends. The CDR3 has 17 amino acids, counting the end cysteine and phenylalanine. The CDR3 DNA has 51 bases and is translated from base 1. Comments on this clone: What this receptor recognizes is not known. Per-base quality was not reported, and no clone a single base away is much larger than it.

The method behind the library was the immunoSEQ multiplex PCR assay. To provide template for TCR sequencing, every sample had RNA extracted and reverse transcribed into cDNA. SuperScript III was used to make first-strand cDNA, primed with a 2:1 mix of oligo-dT and random hexamers. A synthetic immune receptor repertoire was used to gauge amplification bias, and whatever bias remained was removed computationally. For the original study's pipeline: Raw reads were preprocessed to remove errors, and CDR3 was defined by IMGT conventions from the conserved cysteine to phenylalanine. Clonality was calculated as 1 minus Shannon entropy normalized by log2 of the number of productive unique TCRs. Whether each scalp clone was CD4 or CD8 was inferred by checking scalp TCRbeta sequences against the CD4 and CD8 repertoires from sorted blood. As stored in TCRdb, this immuneACCESS dataset retains in-frame rearrangements with V and J assigned. A fraction of the clones does not appear; measured against another copy, unresolved V genes explain less than half of the discrepancy, and the remainder lacks a known reason. That table furnishes V, J and clone size, whereas the DNA furnished D and trimming. The sample has over 150,000 clones on record, 59% of them singletons. Approximately 15% of the sample belongs to the ten largest clones.

What the work shows at the level of the full study, not this receptor alone: Unlike mouse skin, where gammadelta T cells dominate, normal human skin contains resident alphabeta T cells that get sequenced too, which complicates analysis of the scalp TCR repertoire. Lesional scalp, especially in alopecia totalis/universalis, showed higher clonality and more expanded CD8+ clones than normal scalp, suggesting antigenic drive. Compared with mice, TCR sequences shared between patients were less clear, possibly partly because of HLA diversity across the patient population.

Explained via the paper, the time point label denotes: baseline before oral tofacitinib. Lesional scalp punch biopsies and peripheral blood were collected from alopecia areata patients. PBMCs were separated by density centrifugation and stained for CD3, CD4 and CD8, after which CD4+ and CD8+ T cells were sorted on a FACSAria. Sequenced here: CD4+ T cells sorted from blood, sampled at week 0. The sequence came from a human donor with alopecia areata. The sequence is built from TRBV9 and TRBJ1-6, with TRBD1 tentatively as D gene (5 bases match). The sequence in DNA is TGTGCCAGCAGCGCGGGACTCCTGCGCTCCTATAATTCACCCCTCCACTTT. This gives the protein CASSAGLLRSYNSPLHF.